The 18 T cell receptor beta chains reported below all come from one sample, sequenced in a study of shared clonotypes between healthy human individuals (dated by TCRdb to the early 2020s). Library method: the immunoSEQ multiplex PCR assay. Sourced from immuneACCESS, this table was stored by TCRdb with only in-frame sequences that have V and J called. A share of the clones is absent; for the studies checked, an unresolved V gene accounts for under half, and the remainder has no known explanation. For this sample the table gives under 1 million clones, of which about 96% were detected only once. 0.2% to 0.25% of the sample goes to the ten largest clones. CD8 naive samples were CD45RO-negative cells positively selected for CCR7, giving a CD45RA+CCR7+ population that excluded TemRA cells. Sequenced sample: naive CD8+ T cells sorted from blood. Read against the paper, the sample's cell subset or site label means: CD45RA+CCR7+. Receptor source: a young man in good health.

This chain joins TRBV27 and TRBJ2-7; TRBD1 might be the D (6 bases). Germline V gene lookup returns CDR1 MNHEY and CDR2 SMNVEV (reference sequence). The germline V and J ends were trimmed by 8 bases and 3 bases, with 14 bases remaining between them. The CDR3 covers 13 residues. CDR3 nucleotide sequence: TGTGCCAGCGGAAGGGGGTCGGGCTACGAGCAGTACTTC. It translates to CASGRGSGYEQYF.

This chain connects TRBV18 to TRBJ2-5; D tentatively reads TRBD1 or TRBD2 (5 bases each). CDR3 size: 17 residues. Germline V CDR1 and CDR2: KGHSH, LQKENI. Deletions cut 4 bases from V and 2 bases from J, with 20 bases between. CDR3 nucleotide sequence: TGTGCCAGCTCACGCGGACAACTAGAGGGTCGACAAGAGACCCAGTACTTC. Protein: CASSRGQLEGRQETQYF.

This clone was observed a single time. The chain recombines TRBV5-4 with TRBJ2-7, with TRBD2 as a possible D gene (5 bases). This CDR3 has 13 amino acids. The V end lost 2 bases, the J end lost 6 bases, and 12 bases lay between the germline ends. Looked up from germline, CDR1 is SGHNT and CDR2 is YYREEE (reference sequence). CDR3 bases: TGTGCCAGCAGCTTTCTCGGGGATCCCGAGCAGTACTTC. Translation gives CASSFLGDPEQYF. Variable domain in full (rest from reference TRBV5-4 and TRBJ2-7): ETGVTQSPTHLIKTRGQQVTLRCSSQSGHNTVSWYQQALGQGPQFIFQYYREEENGRGNFPPRFSGLQFPNYSSELNVNALELDDSALYLCASSFLGDPEQYFGPGTRLTVT.

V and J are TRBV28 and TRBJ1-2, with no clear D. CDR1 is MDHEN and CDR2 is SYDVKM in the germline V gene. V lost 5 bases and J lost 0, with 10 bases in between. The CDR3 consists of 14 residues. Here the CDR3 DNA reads TGTGCCAGCAGTCTCTATTTAGCTAACTATGGCTACACCTTC. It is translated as CASSLYLANYGYTF.

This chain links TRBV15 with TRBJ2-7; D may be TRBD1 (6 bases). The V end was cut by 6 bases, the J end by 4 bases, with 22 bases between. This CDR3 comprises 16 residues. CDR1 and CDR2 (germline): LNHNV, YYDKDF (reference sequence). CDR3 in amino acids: CATRLGQPGIHYEQYF. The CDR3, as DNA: TGTGCCACCAGACTGGGACAACCGGGAATACATTACGAGCAGTACTTC.

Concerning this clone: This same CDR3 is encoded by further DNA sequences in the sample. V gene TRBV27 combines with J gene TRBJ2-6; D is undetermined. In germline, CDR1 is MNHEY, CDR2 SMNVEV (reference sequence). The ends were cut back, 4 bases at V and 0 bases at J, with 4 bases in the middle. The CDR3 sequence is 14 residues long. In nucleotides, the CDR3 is TGTGCCAGCAGTTATAGCTCTGGGGCCAACGTCCTGACTTTC. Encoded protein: CASSYSSGANVLTF.

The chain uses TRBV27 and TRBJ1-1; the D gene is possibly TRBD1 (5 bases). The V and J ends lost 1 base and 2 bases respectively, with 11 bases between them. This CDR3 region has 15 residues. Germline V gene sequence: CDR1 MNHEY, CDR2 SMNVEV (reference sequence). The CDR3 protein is CASSLLGGGNTEAFF. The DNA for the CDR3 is TGTGCCAGCAGTTTATTGGGGGGAGGTAACACTGAAGCTTTCTTT.

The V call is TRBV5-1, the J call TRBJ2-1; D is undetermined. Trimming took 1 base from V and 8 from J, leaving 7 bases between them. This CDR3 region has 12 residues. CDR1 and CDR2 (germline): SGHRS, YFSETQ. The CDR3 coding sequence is TGCGCCAGCAGCTTGTCGGTCCATGAGCAGTTCTTC. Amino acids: CASSLSVHEQFF.

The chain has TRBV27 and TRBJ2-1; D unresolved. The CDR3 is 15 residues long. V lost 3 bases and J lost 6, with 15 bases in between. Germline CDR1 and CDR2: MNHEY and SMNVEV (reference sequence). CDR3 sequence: CASSFWAGQSNEQFF. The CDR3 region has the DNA TGTGCCAGCAGTTTTTGGGCAGGCCAATCCAATGAGCAGTTCTTC.

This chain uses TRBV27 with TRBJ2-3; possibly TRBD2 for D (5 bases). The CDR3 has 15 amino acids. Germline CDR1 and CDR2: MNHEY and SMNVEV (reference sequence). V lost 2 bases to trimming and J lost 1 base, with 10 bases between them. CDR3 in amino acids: CASSLGAVRTDTQYF. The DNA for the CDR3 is TGTGCCAGCAGTTTAGGAGCGGTCCGCACAGATACGCAGTATTTT.

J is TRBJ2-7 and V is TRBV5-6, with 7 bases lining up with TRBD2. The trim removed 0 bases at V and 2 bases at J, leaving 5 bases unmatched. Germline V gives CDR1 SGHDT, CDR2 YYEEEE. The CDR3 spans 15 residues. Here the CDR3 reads CASSLGGGMTYEQYF. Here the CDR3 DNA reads TGTGCCAGCAGCTTGGGGGGAGGGATGACCTACGAGCAGTACTTC.

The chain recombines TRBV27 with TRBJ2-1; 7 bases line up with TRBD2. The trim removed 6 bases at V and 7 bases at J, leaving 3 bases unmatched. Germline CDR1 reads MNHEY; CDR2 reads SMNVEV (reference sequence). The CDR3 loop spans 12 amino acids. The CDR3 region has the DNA TGTGCCAGCAGACTAGCGAAAAATGAGCAGTTCTTC. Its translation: CASRLAKNEQFF.

The CDR3 region is CASSPPHSYEQYF. DNA of the CDR3: TGTGCCAGCAGCCCCCCCCACAGCTACGAGCAGTACTTC. The chain has TRBV7-9 and TRBJ2-7; D is unclear. The V end lost 5 bases, the J end lost 3 bases, and 11 bases lay between the germline ends. The CDR3 contains 13 residues. In germline, CDR1 is SEHNR, CDR2 FQNEAQ (reference sequence).

CDR3 loop: CASSYSAQRSQETQYF. The CDR3 DNA follows: TGTGCCAGCAGTTACTCAGCCCAGCGGAGCCAAGAGACCCAGTACTTC. J is TRBJ2-5 and V is TRBV6-6; D might be TRBD2 (5 bases). The CDR3 is 16 amino acids. Germline assignment: CDR1 MNHNY and CDR2 SVGAGI (reference sequence). V dropped 0 bases and J dropped 1 base, with 12 bases sitting between them.

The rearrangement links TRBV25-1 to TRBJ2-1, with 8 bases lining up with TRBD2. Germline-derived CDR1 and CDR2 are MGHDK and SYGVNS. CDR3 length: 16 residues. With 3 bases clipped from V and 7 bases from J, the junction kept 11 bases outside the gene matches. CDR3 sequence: CASSDPSGGLQNEQFF. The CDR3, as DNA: TGTGCCAGCAGTGATCCAAGCGGGGGATTGCAGAATGAGCAGTTCTTC.

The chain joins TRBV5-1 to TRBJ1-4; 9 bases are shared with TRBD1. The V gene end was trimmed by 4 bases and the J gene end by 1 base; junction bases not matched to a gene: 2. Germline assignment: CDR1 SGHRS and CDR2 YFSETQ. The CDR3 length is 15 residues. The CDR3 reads CASSPDRGTNEKLFF. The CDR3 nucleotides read TGCGCCAGCAGCCCGGACAGGGGAACTAATGAAAAACTGTTTTTT.

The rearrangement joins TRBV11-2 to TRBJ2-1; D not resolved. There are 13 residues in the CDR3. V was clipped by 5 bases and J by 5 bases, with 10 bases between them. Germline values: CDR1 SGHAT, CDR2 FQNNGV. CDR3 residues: CASSPEVDNEQFF. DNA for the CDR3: TGTGCCAGCAGCCCTGAGGTGGACAATGAGCAGTTCTTC.

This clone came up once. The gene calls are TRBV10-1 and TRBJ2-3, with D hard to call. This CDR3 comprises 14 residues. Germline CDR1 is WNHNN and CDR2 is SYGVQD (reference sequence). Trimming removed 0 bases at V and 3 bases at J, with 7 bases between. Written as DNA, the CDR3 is TGCGCCAGCAGTGAGTCTTCCCGGACAGATACGCAGTATTTT. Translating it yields CASSESSRTDTQYF.